This record concerns one T cell receptor (beta chain) sequence. What it binds is unknown. This sample is drawn from a study of cytomegalovirus exposure and HLA in healthy donors. Study observations and caveats: Confirmation was obtained in vitro that a few CMV-associated chains are specific for CMV antigens.

PCR involved 60 Vbeta and 13 Jbeta primers. Some clones are missing from TCRdb's copy, which holds only in-frame ones; the method was immunoSEQ multiplex PCR. The sample lists about 160,000 clones; approximately 78% were seen once. J gave up 0 bases and V 5 bases, and 13 bases lay outside the gene matches. This CDR3 contains 18 residues. Germline CDR1 MDHEN, CDR2 SYDVKM. This clonotype was obtained from a girl aged 2 to 10 in good health and CMV-seropositive. The sequencing input was PBMCs. The chain uses TRBV28 and TRBJ1-1; TRBD1 matches at 9 bases. CDR3 sequence: CASSPYTGGGMVNTEAFF. The CDR3 DNA reads as TGTGCCAGCAGTCCCTACACAGGGGGCGGCATGGTGAACACTGAAGCTTTCTTT.